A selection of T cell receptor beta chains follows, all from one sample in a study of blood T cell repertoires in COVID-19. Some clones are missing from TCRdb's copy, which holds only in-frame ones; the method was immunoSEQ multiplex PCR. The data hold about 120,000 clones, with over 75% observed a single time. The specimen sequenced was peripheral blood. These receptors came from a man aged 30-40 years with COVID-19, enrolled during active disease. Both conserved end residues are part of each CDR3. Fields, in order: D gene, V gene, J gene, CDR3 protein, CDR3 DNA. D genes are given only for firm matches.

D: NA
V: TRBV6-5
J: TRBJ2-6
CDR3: CASRTPSGANVLTF
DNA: TGTGCCAGCAGAACACCCTCTGGGGCCAACGTCCTGACTTTC

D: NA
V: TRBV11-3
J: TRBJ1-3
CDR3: CASSFRAGNTIYF
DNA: TGTGCCAGCAGCTTTAGAGCTGGAAACACCATATATTTT

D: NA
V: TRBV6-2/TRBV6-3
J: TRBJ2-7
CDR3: CASSKLSPSSYEQYF
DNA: TGTGCCAGCAGTAAACTATCGCCCTCCTCGTACGAGCAGTACTTC

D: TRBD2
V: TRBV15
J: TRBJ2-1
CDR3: CATSRGLAGGSSYNEQFF
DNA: TGTGCCACCAGCAGAGGACTAGCGGGAGGAAGCTCCTACAATGAGCAGTTCTTC

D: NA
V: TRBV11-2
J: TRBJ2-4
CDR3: CASSLGGDVIQYF
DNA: TGTGCCAGCAGCTTAGGGGGGGACGTCATTCAGTACTTC

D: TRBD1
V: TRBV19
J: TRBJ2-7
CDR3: CASSPGTGGYEQYF
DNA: TGTGCCAGCTCCCCCGGGACAGGGGGTTACGAGCAGTACTTC

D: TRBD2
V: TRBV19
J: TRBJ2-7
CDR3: CASSMGVSSGSLSYEQYF
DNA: TGTGCCAGTAGTATGGGTGTGTCTAGCGGGAGCCTCTCCTACGAGCAGTACTTC

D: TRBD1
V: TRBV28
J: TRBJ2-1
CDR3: CASSPVIGQGPFNEQFF
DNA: TGTGCCAGCAGCCCCGTGATTGGACAGGGACCATTCAATGAGCAGTTCTTC

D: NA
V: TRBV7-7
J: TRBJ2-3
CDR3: CASSLDRATDTQYF
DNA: TGTGCCAGCAGCTTAGACAGGGCCACAGATACGCAGTATTTT

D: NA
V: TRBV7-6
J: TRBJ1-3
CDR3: CASSTGGWGGYSGNTIYF
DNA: TGTGCCAGCAGCACCGGGGGTTGGGGGGGTTACTCTGGAAACACCATATATTTT

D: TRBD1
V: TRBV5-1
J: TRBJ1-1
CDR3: CASTTGDRGTEAFF
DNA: TGCGCCAGCACTACAGGGGATAGGGGCACTGAAGCTTTCTTT

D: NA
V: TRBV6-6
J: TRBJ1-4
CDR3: CASSYPTQGDEKLFF
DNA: TGTGCCAGCAGTTACCCGACCCAAGGGGATGAAAAACTGTTTTTT

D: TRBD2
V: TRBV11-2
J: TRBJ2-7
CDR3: CASSLLAGGDEQYF
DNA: TGTGCCAGCAGCTTACTAGCGGGAGGAGACGAGCAGTACTTC

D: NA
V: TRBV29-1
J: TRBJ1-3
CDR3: CSVAPSGGNTIYF
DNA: TGCAGCGTTGCCCCCTCCGGTGGAAACACCATATATTTT

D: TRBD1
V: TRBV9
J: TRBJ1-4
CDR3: CASSVRQGSNEKLFF
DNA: TGTGCCAGCAGCGTTCGACAGGGCTCGAATGAAAAACTGTTTTTT

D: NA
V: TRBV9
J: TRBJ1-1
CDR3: CASSVGQTGNTEAFF
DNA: TGTGCCAGCAGCGTAGGCCAAACCGGGAACACTGAAGCTTTCTTT

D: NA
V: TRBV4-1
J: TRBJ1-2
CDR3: CASSQIAVFYGYTF
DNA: TGCGCCAGCAGCCAAATCGCGGTCTTCTATGGCTACACCTTC

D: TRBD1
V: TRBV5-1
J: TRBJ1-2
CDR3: CASSSDRDPYGYTF
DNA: TGCGCCAGCAGCTCTGACAGGGACCCCTATGGCTACACCTTC

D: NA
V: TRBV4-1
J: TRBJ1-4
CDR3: CASSQVPNEKLFF
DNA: TGCGCCAGCAGCCAAGTTCCGAATGAAAAACTGTTTTTT